This T cell receptor (beta chain) originates from a study of cytomegalovirus exposure and HLA in healthy donors. General study results and limits: Many donors shared some public TCRs, even though most TCR sequences were rare.

The CDR3 covers 12 residues. CDR1 is SEHNR and CDR2 is FQNEAQ in the germline V gene (reference sequence). The V end was cut by 6 bases, the J end by 6 bases, with 12 bases between. Produced via immunoSEQ multiplex PCR; TCRdb's table is partial and in-frame only. The data contain about 150,000 clones, 86% of them singletons. Concerning this clone itself: The antigen is unknown.

The clonotype comes from a man in his late teens or twenties in good health and CMV-seropositive. The V and J genes are TRBV7-9 and TRBJ2-7, with D possibly TRBD1 on 5 matching bases. Material for sequencing was PBMCs. The CDR3 DNA follows: TGTGCCAGCAGGACAGCGAACCCCGAGCAGTACTTC. Its translation is CASRTANPEQYF.